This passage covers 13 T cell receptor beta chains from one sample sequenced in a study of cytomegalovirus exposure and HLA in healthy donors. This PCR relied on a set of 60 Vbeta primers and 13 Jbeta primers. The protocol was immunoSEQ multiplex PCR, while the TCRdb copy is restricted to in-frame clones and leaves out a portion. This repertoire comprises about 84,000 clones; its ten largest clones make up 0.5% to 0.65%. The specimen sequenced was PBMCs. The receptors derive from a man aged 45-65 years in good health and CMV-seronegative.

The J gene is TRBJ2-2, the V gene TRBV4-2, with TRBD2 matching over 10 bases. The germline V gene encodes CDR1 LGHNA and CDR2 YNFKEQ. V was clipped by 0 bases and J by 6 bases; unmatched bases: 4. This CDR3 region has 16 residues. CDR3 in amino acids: CASSQDPAGGPGELFF. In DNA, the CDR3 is TGTGCCAGCAGCCAAGACCCAGCGGGGGGGCCCGGGGAGCTGTTTTTT.

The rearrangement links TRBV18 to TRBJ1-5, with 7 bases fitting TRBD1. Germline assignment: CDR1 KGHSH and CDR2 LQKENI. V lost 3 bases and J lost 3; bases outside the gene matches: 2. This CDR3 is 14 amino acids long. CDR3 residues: CASSPGQFNQPQHF. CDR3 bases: TGTGCCAGCTCACCGGGACAGTTCAATCAGCCCCAGCATTTT. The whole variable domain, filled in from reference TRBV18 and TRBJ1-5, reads NAGVMQNPRHLVRRRGQEARLRCSPMKGHSHVYWYRQLPEEGLKFMVYLQKENIIDESGMPKERFSAEFPKEGPSILRIQQVVRGDSAAYFCASSPGQFNQPQHFGDGTRLSIL.

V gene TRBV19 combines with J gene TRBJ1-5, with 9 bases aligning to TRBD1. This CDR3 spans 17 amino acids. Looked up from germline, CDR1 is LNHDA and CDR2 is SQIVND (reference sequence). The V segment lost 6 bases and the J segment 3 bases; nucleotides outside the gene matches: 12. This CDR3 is CASRRGSRDRDNQPQHF. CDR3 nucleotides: TGTGCCAGTAGGAGGGGCAGCCGGGACAGGGACAATCAGCCCCAGCATTTT.

The CDR3 here is CASSPIPAGGYNEQFF. The CDR3 bases are TGTGCCAGCTCACCAATACCAGCGGGGGGGTACAATGAGCAGTTCTTC. The chain recombines TRBV18 with TRBJ2-1; 10 bases match TRBD2. Germline V lookup: CDR1 KGHSH, CDR2 LQKENI. V was clipped by 2 bases and J by 4 bases; unmatched bases: 5. CDR3 length: 16 residues.

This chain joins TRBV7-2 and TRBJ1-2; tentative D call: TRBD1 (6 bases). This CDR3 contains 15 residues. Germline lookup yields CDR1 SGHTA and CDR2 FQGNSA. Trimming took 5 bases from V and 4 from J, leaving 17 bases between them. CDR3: CASSPYVGTLYGYTF. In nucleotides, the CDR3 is TGTGCCAGCAGCCCTTATGTGGGGACACTCTATGGCTACACCTTC. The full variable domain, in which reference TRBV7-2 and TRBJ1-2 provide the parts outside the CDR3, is GAGVSQSPSNKVTEKGKDVELRCDPISGHTALYWYRQSLGQGLEFLIYFQGNSAPDKSGLPSDRFSAERTGGSVSTLTIQRTQQEDSAVYLCASSPYVGTLYGYTFGSGTRLTVV.

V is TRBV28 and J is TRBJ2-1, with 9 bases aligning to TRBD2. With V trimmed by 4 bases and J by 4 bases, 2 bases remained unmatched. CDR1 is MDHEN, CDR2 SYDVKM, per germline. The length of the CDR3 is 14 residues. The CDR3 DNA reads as TGTGCCAGCAGTTCAGCGGGGGGATACAATGAGCAGTTCTTC. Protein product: CASSSAGGYNEQFF.

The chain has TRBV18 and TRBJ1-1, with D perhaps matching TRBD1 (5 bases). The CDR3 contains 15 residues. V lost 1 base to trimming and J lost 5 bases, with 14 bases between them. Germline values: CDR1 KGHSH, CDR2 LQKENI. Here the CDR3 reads CASSPQVWGETEAFF. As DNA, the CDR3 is TGTGCCAGCTCACCACAGGTATGGGGCGAAACTGAAGCTTTCTTT. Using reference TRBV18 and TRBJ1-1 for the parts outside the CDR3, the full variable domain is NAGVMQNPRHLVRRRGQEARLRCSPMKGHSHVYWYRQLPEEGLKFMVYLQKENIIDESGMPKERFSAEFPKEGPSILRIQQVVRGDSAAYFCASSPQVWGETEAFFGQGTRLTVV.

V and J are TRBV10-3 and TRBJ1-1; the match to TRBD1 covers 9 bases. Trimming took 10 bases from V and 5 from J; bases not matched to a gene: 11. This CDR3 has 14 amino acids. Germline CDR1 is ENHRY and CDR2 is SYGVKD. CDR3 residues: CATEPGQGRTEAFF. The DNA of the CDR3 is TGTGCCACCGAACCGGGACAGGGTCGAACTGAAGCTTTCTTT.

CDR3 DNA sequence: TGTGCCAGCTCACCACGACAGGGCGGTTACAATGAGCAGTTCTTC. As protein: CASSPRQGGYNEQFF. V usage is TRBV18 and J usage is TRBJ2-1, with TRBD1 identical over 7 bases. Per germline, CDR1 KGHSH and CDR2 LQKENI. This CDR3 has 15 residues. V shed 1 base and J 4 bases; nucleotides not matched to a gene: 4.

The CDR3 here is CASSLTASSGANVLTF. CDR3 DNA: TGTGCCAGCAGCCTGACAGCAAGCTCTGGGGCCAACGTCCTGACTTTC. This chain links TRBV5-4 with TRBJ2-6, with a possible D match to TRBD1 (5 bases). CDR3 length: 16 residues. Looked up from germline, CDR1 is SGHNT and CDR2 is YYREEE (reference sequence). Trimming pared 4 bases from V and 0 bases from J, leaving 11 bases between.

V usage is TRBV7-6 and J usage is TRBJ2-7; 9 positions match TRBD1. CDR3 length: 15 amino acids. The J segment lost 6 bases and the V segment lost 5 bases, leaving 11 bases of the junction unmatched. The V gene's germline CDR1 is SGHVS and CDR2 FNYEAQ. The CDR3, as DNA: TGTGCCAGCAGCGCGCGGCCGGGACAGGGTGCCGAGCAGTACTTC. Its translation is CASSARPGQGAEQYF.

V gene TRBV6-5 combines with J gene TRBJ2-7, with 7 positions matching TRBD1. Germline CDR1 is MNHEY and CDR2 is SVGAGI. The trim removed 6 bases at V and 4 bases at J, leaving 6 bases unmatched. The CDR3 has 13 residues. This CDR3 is CASRRTGPYEQYF. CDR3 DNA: TGTGCCAGCAGACGGACAGGCCCTTACGAGCAGTACTTC.

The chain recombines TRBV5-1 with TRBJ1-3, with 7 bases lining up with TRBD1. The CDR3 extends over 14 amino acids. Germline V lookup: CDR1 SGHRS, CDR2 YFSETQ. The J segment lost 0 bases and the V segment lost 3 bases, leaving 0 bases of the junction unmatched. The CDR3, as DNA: TGCGCCAGCAGCTGGACAGGCTCTGGAAACACCATATATTTT. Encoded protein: CASSWTGSGNTIYF.